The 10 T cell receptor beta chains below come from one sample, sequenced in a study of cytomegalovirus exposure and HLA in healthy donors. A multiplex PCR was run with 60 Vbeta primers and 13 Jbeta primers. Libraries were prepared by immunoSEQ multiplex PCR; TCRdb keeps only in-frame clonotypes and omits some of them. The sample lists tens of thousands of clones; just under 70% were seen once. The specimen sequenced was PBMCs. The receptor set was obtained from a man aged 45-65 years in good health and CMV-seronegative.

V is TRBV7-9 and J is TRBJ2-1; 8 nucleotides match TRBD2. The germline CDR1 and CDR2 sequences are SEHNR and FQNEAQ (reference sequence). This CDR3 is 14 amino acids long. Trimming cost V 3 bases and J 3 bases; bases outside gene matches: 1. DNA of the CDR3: TGTGCCAGCAGCTTTCTAGCGGGCTACAATGAGCAGTTCTTC. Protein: CASSFLAGYNEQFF.

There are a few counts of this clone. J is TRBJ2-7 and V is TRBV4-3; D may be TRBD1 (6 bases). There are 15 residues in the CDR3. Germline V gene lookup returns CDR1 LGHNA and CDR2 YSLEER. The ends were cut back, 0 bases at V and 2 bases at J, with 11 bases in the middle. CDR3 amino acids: CASSQDSKGAYEQYF. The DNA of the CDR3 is TGCGCCAGCAGCCAAGATTCAAAGGGGGCCTACGAGCAGTACTTC.

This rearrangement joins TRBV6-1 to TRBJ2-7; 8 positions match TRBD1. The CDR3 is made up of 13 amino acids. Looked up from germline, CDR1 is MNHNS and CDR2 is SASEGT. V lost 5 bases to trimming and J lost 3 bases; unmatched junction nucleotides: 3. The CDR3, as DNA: TGTGCCAGCAGTTTCACAGGGGGCTACGAGCAGTACTTC. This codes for CASSFTGGYEQYF.

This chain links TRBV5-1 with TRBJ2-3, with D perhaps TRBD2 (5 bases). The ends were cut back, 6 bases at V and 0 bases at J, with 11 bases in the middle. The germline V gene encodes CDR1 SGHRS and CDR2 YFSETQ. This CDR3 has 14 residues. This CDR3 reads CASMREQSTDTQYF. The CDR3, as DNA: TGCGCCAGCATGAGGGAACAGAGCACAGATACGCAGTATTTT.

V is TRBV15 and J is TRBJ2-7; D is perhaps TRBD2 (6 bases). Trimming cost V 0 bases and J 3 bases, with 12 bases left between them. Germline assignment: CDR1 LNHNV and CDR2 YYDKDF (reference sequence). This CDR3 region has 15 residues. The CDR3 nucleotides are TGTGCCACCAGCAGAGAGGGGGGTACAATCTACGAGCAGTACTTC. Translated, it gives CATSREGGTIYEQYF.

The chain's CDR3 is CASSGSGADTDTQYF. CDR3 nucleotide sequence: TGTGCCAGCAGTGGTAGCGGGGCCGACACAGATACGCAGTATTTT. The chain couples TRBV6-5 to TRBJ2-3; 8 nucleotides match TRBD2. The CDR3 is 15 residues long. Germline V gene sequence: CDR1 MNHEY, CDR2 SVGAGI. Trimming at V came to 5 bases and at J to 2 bases, leaving 6 bases not matched to a gene.

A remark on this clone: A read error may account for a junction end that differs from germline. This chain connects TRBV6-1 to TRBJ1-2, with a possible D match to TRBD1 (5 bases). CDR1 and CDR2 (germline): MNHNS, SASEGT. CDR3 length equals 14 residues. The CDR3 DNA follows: TGTGCCAGCAGTGAACTGTCATGGGGCAGTGCTACACCCTTC. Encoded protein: CASSELSWGSATPF.

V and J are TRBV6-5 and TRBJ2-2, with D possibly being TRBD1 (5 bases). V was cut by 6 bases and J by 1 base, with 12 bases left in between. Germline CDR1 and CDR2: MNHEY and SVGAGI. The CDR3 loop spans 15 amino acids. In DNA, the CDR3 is TGTGCCAGCAGGACCAGGGCTAAGAACACCGGGGAGCTGTTTTTT. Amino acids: CASRTRAKNTGELFF.

The CDR3 DNA reads TGTGCCTGGAGTGCTGGGGGGGGCAAGACCCAGTACTTC. It codes for CAWSAGGGKTQYF. This chain connects TRBV30 to TRBJ2-5, with D possibly being TRBD2 (7 bases). The V end was cut by 1 base, the J end by 6 bases, with 12 bases between. This CDR3 has 13 amino acids. Germline V gene sequence: CDR1 GTSNPN, CDR2 SVGIG (reference sequence).

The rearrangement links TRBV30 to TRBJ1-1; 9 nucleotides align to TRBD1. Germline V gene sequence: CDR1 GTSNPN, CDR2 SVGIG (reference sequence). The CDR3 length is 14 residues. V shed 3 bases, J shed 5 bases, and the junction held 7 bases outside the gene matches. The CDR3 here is CAWRPGQGRTEAFF. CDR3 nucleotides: TGTGCCTGGAGGCCGGGACAGGGCAGAACTGAAGCTTTCTTT.